This T cell receptor beta chain was documented in a study of tumour-infiltrating T cells in Burkitt lymphoma. Across the study: Survival, overall and progression-free, tracked with productive clonality.

The germline V gene encodes CDR1 MNHNS and CDR2 SASEGT. V lost 4 bases and J 3 bases, leaving 10 bases between the germline ends. This CDR3 is built from 13 residues. This table comes from immunoSEQ multiplex PCR, and its TCRdb copy is limited to in-frame clones, with some not included. The data hold 12,000 to 15,000 clones, with 30% observed a single time. This clone came up a few times. The receptor was derived from a human donor with diffuse large B-cell lymphoma. The chain has TRBV6-1 and TRBJ2-7; D gene uncertain. The sequencing sample was made of tumor tissue. The CDR3 is CASSARSFYEQYF. The CDR3 coding sequence is TGTGCCAGCAGTGCCCGCTCCTTCTACGAGCAGTACTTC.